This TCR beta chain was found in a study of cytomegalovirus exposure and HLA in healthy donors. The study's findings and limits: In a later analysis, fewer than 20,000 TCR beta sequences were associated with HLA alleles at 0.05 false discovery rate.

This clone was counted a few times. Antigen specificity is unknown. In the PCR, 60 Vbeta and 13 Jbeta primers were used. Generated by immunoSEQ multiplex PCR, the TCRdb table keeps only in-frame clones and is missing some. This sample has about 130,000 clones, with 10% found just once. Germline V CDR1 and CDR2: MNHEY, SMNVEV (reference sequence). This CDR3 contains 14 residues. V dropped 0 bases and J dropped 8 bases, with 10 bases sitting between them. Sequencing used PBMCs. This clonotype was sampled from a woman aged 18 to 35 in good health and CMV-seropositive. The chain combines TRBV27 with TRBJ1-4; D gene ambiguous. CDR3 bases: TGTGCCAGCAGTTTATCCCCACGGTACGAAAAACTGTTTTTT. It translates to CASSLSPRYEKLFF. Together with reference TRBV27 and TRBJ1-4, the CDR3 gives the full variable domain: EAQVTQNPRYLITVTGKKLTVTCSQNMNHEYMSWYRQDPGLGLRQIYYSMNVEVTDKGDVPEGYKVSRKEKRNFPLILESPSPNQTSLYFCASSLSPRYEKLFFGSGTQLSVL.